One and the same sample provided the 31 T cell receptor beta chains below, sequenced in a study of shared clonotypes between healthy human individuals. Using immunoSEQ multiplex PCR, the repertoire was profiled, and TCRdb retains in-frame clones only, with some absent. The sample has 2 million to 2.5 million clones, roughly 94% seen once. The sequenced sample was naive CD4+ T cells sorted from blood. The sample's subset: CD45RA+ positively selected. These receptor sequences come from a man aged 18 to 29 in good health.

This clone occurred once. The chain couples TRBV29-1 to TRBJ1-2; TRBD1 matches 7 bases. This CDR3 is built from 14 residues. Germline V lookup: CDR1 SQVTM, CDR2 ANQGSEA. J gave up 5 bases and V 3 bases, and 9 bases lay outside the gene matches. In DNA form, the CDR3 reads TGCAGCGTTGATAACCCGGGACAGATATATGGCTACACCTTC. Encoded protein: CSVDNPGQIYGYTF.

The genes are TRBV11-3 and TRBJ2-3, with D possibly TRBD2 on 6 matching bases. V shed 3 bases and J shed 3 bases, with 10 bases lying between them. This CDR3 contains 14 residues. CDR1 and CDR2 from the germline V gene are SGHNT and YENEEA. The CDR3 nucleotides read TGTGCCAGCAGCTTGGCGGGGACGACAGATACGCAGTATTTT. Encoded protein: CASSLAGTTDTQYF.

The genes are TRBV2 and TRBJ1-2; D is uncertain. CDR1 SNHLY and CDR2 FYNNEI come from the germline V gene. Deletions cut 6 bases from V and 0 bases from J, with 11 bases between. This CDR3 has 14 amino acids. This CDR3 reads CASRDLIANYGYTF. In nucleotides, the CDR3 is TGTGCCAGCAGGGACCTCATCGCTAACTATGGCTACACCTTC.

The rearrangement joins TRBV5-6 to TRBJ1-2, with D possibly being TRBD1 (5 bases). V lost 1 base and J 4 bases, leaving 14 bases between the germline ends. This CDR3 has 15 residues. The germline V gene encodes CDR1 SGHDT and CDR2 YYEEEE. The CDR3 DNA reads as TGTGCCAGCAGCTTGTTTTCGGGGGGGACCTATGGCTACACCTTC. It encodes CASSLFSGGTYGYTF.

The chain combines TRBV5-1 with TRBJ2-2; 7 nucleotides agree with TRBD2. The CDR3 totals 14 residues. In germline, CDR1 is SGHRS, CDR2 YFSETQ. Losses at the gene ends were 5 bases for V and 1 base for J; bases not matched to a gene: 2. CDR3 nucleotide sequence: TGCGCCAGCAGACCGGGGGGGAACACCGGGGAGCTGTTTTTT. Its protein product is CASRPGGNTGELFF.

This chain joins TRBV6-4 and TRBJ2-3; 12 nucleotides match TRBD2. The V segment lost 3 bases and the J segment 5 bases; nucleotides outside the gene matches: 6. Germline lookup yields CDR1 MRHNA and CDR2 SNTAGT. CDR3 length: 16 amino acids. This chain's CDR3 is CASSDPSGGAGDTQYF. CDR3 sequence (DNA): TGTGCCAGCAGTGATCCTAGCGGGGGGGCCGGAGATACGCAGTATTTT.

The chain carries TRBV7-6 and TRBJ2-3; D tentatively reads TRBD1 or TRBD2 (6 bases each). CDR1 is SGHVS, CDR2 FNYEAQ, per germline. This CDR3 comprises 16 residues. Trimming stripped 5 bases from V and 0 bases from J, with 15 bases between. The CDR3 bases are TGTGCCAGCAGCCCCATGGGCGGGACAAGCACAGATACGCAGTATTTT. As protein: CASSPMGGTSTDTQYF.

This rearrangement joins TRBV7-9 to TRBJ2-3, with D maybe TRBD2 (5 bases). The CDR3 has 13 residues. Per the germline V gene, CDR1 is SEHNR and CDR2 is FQNEAQ (reference sequence). The V end lost 5 bases, the J end lost 3 bases, and 9 bases lay between the germline ends. The CDR3 sequence: CASSPTGTDTQYF. The CDR3 nucleotides are TGTGCCAGCAGCCCGACGGGGACAGATACGCAGTATTTT.

The chain links TRBV7-8 to TRBJ1-3, with D unclear. V was shortened by 4 bases and J by 2 bases, with 9 bases between the two germline ends. This CDR3 has 14 residues. Germline V CDR1 and CDR2: SGHVS, FQNEAQ. The CDR3 sequence is CASSSDMPGNTIYF. CDR3 DNA sequence: TGTGCCAGCAGCTCTGACATGCCTGGAAACACCATATATTTT.

The chain carries TRBV27 and TRBJ2-3; no firm D call. The germline CDR1 and CDR2 sequences are MNHEY and SMNVEV (reference sequence). This CDR3 comprises 13 residues. V was shortened by 4 bases and J by 2 bases, with 7 bases between the two germline ends. CDR3 protein: CASSSLATDTQYF. DNA of the CDR3: TGTGCCAGCAGTTCCTTAGCCACAGATACGCAGTATTTT.

The rearrangement links TRBV5-4 to TRBJ2-7; TRBD2 matches at 11 bases. J lost 3 bases, V lost 3 bases, and 2 bases had no gene match. The CDR3 totals 14 residues. CDR1 is SGHNT, CDR2 YYREEE, per germline (reference sequence). The CDR3 here is CASSSGLAVYEQYF. The CDR3 DNA reads TGTGCCAGCAGCTCGGGACTAGCGGTCTACGAGCAGTACTTC. Full variable domain (outside the CDR3, taken from reference TRBV5-4 and TRBJ2-7): ETGVTQSPTHLIKTRGQQVTLRCSSQSGHNTVSWYQQALGQGPQFIFQYYREEENGRGNFPPRFSGLQFPNYSSELNVNALELDDSALYLCASSSGLAVYEQYFGPGTRLTVT.

The gene calls are TRBV5-6 and TRBJ2-2, with 7 nucleotides matching TRBD1. The J segment lost 4 bases and the V segment lost 4 bases, leaving 7 bases of the junction unmatched. The CDR3 runs to 15 residues. The germline V gene encodes CDR1 SGHDT and CDR2 YYEEEE. The CDR3 loop reads CASSRWDSSTGELFF. The CDR3 nucleotides are TGTGCCAGCAGCCGGTGGGACAGTTCCACCGGGGAGCTGTTTTTT.

About this clone itself: In the same sample, other DNA sequences code for this CDR3. The chain uses TRBV28 and TRBJ1-3; no definite D call. Trimming pared 5 bases from V and 0 bases from J, leaving 11 bases between. The CDR3 totals 15 residues. CDR1 MDHEN and CDR2 SYDVKM come from the germline V gene. The CDR3 loop is CASSPGHLSGNTIYF. In nucleotides, the CDR3 is TGTGCCAGCAGTCCCGGGCACCTCTCTGGAAACACCATATATTTT.

V usage is TRBV18 and J usage is TRBJ2-7; 8 bases are shared with TRBD2. This CDR3 has 13 residues. Germline CDR1 KGHSH, CDR2 LQKENI. V lost 4 bases, J lost 6 bases, and 5 bases stayed unmatched. In DNA, the CDR3 is TGTGCCAGCTCACGAGCGGGAGTCAGCGAGCAGTACTTC. Its translation: CASSRAGVSEQYF.

This chain uses TRBV6-1 with TRBJ1-2; D is uncertain. V dropped 8 bases and J dropped 7 bases, with 14 bases sitting between them. The CDR3 runs 12 residues. Germline CDR1 MNHNS, CDR2 SASEGT. DNA of the CDR3: TGTGCCAGCTCTCCGGTGGTACGTGGCTACACCTTC. Residues: CASSPVVRGYTF.

The V call is TRBV25-1, the J call TRBJ1-1; TRBD1 matches 7 bases. The CDR3 consists of 14 residues. Looked up from germline, CDR1 is MGHDK and CDR2 is SYGVNS. Trimming at V came to 3 bases and at J to 5 bases, leaving 6 bases not matched to a gene. The CDR3 loop reads CASSDTGVITEAFF. For the CDR3, the DNA is TGTGCCAGCAGTGATACAGGGGTGATAACTGAAGCTTTCTTT.

This chain connects TRBV2 to TRBJ2-1; TRBD2 matches 10 bases. The CDR3 is 14 residues long. Trimming at V came to 6 bases and at J to 7 bases, leaving 6 bases not matched to a gene. Germline V CDR1 and CDR2: SNHLY, FYNNEI. Written as DNA, the CDR3 is TGTGCCAGCAGCACACTAGCGGGGTATAATGAGCAGTTCTTC. Residues: CASSTLAGYNEQFF.

V and J are TRBV2 and TRBJ2-2; TRBD2 matches 8 bases. Germline CDR1 SNHLY, CDR2 FYNNEI. Losses at the gene ends were 9 bases for V and 4 bases for J; bases not matched to a gene: 4. CDR3 length: 13 amino acids. CDR3 region: CASLAGSTGELFF. The CDR3 DNA sequence: TGTGCCAGTTTAGCGGGAAGCACCGGGGAGCTGTTTTTT.

The genes are TRBV5-1 and TRBJ2-5; TRBD1 matches at 7 bases. V was clipped by 4 bases and J by 5 bases; unmatched bases: 11. Germline CDR1 reads SGHRS; CDR2 reads YFSETQ. This CDR3 spans 15 amino acids. CDR3 loop: CASSARQGPWETQYF. DNA for the CDR3: TGCGCCAGCAGCGCACGACAGGGTCCGTGGGAGACCCAGTACTTC.

The chain links TRBV16 to TRBJ1-2, with unresolved D. CDR1 and CDR2 from the germline V gene are KGHSY and FQNENV. V lost 0 bases to trimming and J lost 7 bases, with 12 bases between them. The length of the CDR3 is 14 residues. CDR3 loop: CASSQSRAPGGYTF. The CDR3 coding sequence is TGTGCCAGCAGCCAATCGAGGGCCCCAGGTGGCTACACCTTC. The full variable domain, rest sourced from reference TRBV16 and TRBJ1-2, is GEEVAQTPKHLVRGEGQKAKLYCAPIKGHSYVFWYQQVLKNEFKFLISFQNENVFDETGMPKERFSAKCLPNSPCSLEIQATKLEDSAVYFCASSQSRAPGGYTFGSGTRLTVV.

The V and J genes are TRBV7-9 and TRBJ1-2; D remains unclear. Germline values: CDR1 SEHNR, CDR2 FQNEAQ (reference sequence). CDR3 length equals 15 residues. V shed 1 base and J shed 6 bases, with 15 bases lying between them. The CDR3 DNA is TGTGCCAGCAGCTTAGAAGTTTCGGGGTATAATGGCTACACCTTC. It yields the protein CASSLEVSGYNGYTF.

This clone was found once. The gene calls are TRBV2 and TRBJ2-6; 8 positions agree with TRBD2. From germline, CDR1 is SNHLY and CDR2 FYNNEI. CDR3 length: 15 amino acids. V was clipped by 5 bases and J by 2 bases; unmatched bases: 2. Written as DNA, the CDR3 is TGTGCCAGCAGTCGGGAGGGCCCTGGGGCCAACGTCCTGACTTTC. This gives the protein CASSREGPGANVLTF.

The sample holds one count of this clone. The rearrangement links TRBV19 to TRBJ2-7, with 8 bases matching TRBD1. Germline lookup yields CDR1 LNHDA and CDR2 SQIVND (reference sequence). This CDR3 is built from 15 residues. Unmatched junction bases numbered 13, after V lost 6 bases and J lost 6 bases. In nucleotides, the CDR3 is TGTGCCAGTAGCCATCAGGCTGGACAGGGCCCCGAGCAGTACTTC. Amino acids: CASSHQAGQGPEQYF.

Comment on this clone: This specimen includes other DNA sequences encoding the same CDR3. This chain links TRBV7-9 with TRBJ2-2; TRBD2 agrees at 7 bases. This CDR3 spans 16 amino acids. Germline V gene sequence: CDR1 SEHNR, CDR2 FQNEAQ (reference sequence). After removal of 2 bases from V and 0 bases from J, the junction contained 3 bases not matched to a gene. The CDR3 here is CASSLIGGSNTGELFF. CDR3 DNA: TGTGCCAGCAGCTTAATCGGGGGGTCGAACACCGGGGAGCTGTTTTTT.

This clone appeared a single time. CDR3 DNA: TGTGCCAGCAGCTTAGGGAGACTAGGCTCCTACGAGCAGTACTTC. Protein: CASSLGRLGSYEQYF. This chain uses TRBV7-8 with TRBJ2-7; D perhaps matches TRBD2 (6 bases). Trimming pared 1 base from V and 0 bases from J, leaving 10 bases between. Germline V gene sequence: CDR1 SGHVS, CDR2 FQNEAQ. The CDR3 extends over 15 amino acids.

The chain links TRBV30 to TRBJ1-5; a possible D gene is TRBD1 (6 bases). CDR1 is GTSNPN and CDR2 is SVGIG in the germline V gene (reference sequence). The CDR3 sequence is 15 residues long. The V gene lost 0 bases and the J gene lost 2 bases, with 11 bases spanning the gap. Here the CDR3 reads CAWSVLTGGNQPQHF. In DNA form, the CDR3 reads TGTGCCTGGAGTGTACTGACAGGCGGCAATCAGCCCCAGCATTTT.

The chain carries TRBV5-1 and TRBJ2-7; TRBD1 agrees at 11 bases. Germline V CDR1 and CDR2: SGHRS, YFSETQ. After removal of 5 bases from V and 6 bases from J, the junction contained 10 bases not matched to a gene. The CDR3 runs 15 residues. The CDR3 DNA reads as TGCGCCAGCAGGGATAGGACAGGGGGCCTCGGCGAGCAGTACTTC. Protein product: CASRDRTGGLGEQYF.

The CDR3 here is CASSQDTSSIAKNIQYF. The CDR3, as DNA: TGCGCCAGCAGCCAAGATACTAGCTCCATAGCCAAAAACATTCAGTACTTC. This chain links TRBV4-1 with TRBJ2-4, with a tentative D call TRBD2 (6 bases). CDR3 length: 17 residues. CDR1 and CDR2 from the germline V gene are MGHRA and YSYEKL. V lost 0 bases to trimming and J lost 0 bases, with 12 bases between them.

This chain joins TRBV6-5 and TRBJ1-2; D gene uncertain. V was clipped by 5 bases and J by 0 bases, with 10 bases between them. Germline lookup yields CDR1 MNHEY and CDR2 SVGAGI. This CDR3 has 14 amino acids. CDR3 coding DNA: TGTGCCAGCAGTCGGACCGCTCCTAACTATGGCTACACCTTC. Encoded protein: CASSRTAPNYGYTF.

V usage is TRBV5-6 and J usage is TRBJ2-3; tentative D call: TRBD1 (6 bases). The V gene's germline CDR1 is SGHDT and CDR2 YYEEEE. Trimming stripped 0 bases from V and 2 bases from J, with 10 bases between. The CDR3 is made up of 15 amino acids. The CDR3 nucleotides are TGTGCCAGCAGCTTGGACAGGGTGGTCACAGATACGCAGTATTTT. It specifies CASSLDRVVTDTQYF.

V gene TRBV25-1 combines with J gene TRBJ1-4; D is undetermined. The V and J ends lost 4 bases and 5 bases respectively, with 8 bases between them. This CDR3 is built from 13 residues. CDR1 and CDR2 from the germline V gene are MGHDK and SYGVNS. The CDR3 sequence: CASSVRVNEKLFF. CDR3 DNA: TGTGCCAGCAGTGTGAGGGTAAATGAAAAACTGTTTTTT. The whole variable domain, remainder taken from reference TRBV25-1 and TRBJ1-4, is EADIYQTPRYLVIGTGKKITLECSQTMGHDKMYWYQQDPGMELHLIHYSYGVNSTEKGDLSSESTVSRIRTEHFPLTLESARPSHTSQYLCASSVRVNEKLFFGSGTQLSVL.